The TCR beta chain under discussion was sequenced for a study of cytomegalovirus exposure and HLA in healthy donors. Study in general: In a later analysis, it was reported that the roughly 120 validation repertoires had been produced on the same platform as the 600 to 850 repertoires belonging to the first cohort. Study-level findings and limits: Rare TCR sequences predominated, though certain public TCRs were found in many donors. Associated with cytomegalovirus, according to the listing, were 150 to 200 TCR beta chains.

The CDR3 extends over 13 amino acids. V was cut by 5 bases and J by 4 bases, with 8 bases left in between. The germline V gene has CDR1 SGHVS and CDR2 FNYEAQ. Profiled with immunoSEQ multiplex PCR; TCRdb holds only in-frame clones, not every one. Counted here are some 150,000 clones, around 88% occurring once; the ten biggest clones make up approximately 8.5%. Turning to this clone: The antigen remains undetermined.

The rearrangement joins TRBV7-6 to TRBJ1-4; D unclear. The TCR sequence derives from a woman in her late teens or twenties in good health and CMV-seropositive. The sample consisted of PBMCs. As DNA, the CDR3 is TGTGCCAGCAGCCCAACAGTTAATGAAAAACTGTTTTTT. Its translation: CASSPTVNEKLFF.